Following are 21 T cell receptor beta chains from one sample sequenced in a study of CD8 T cells in ankylosing spondylitis. One entry per CDR3 protein, called by TCRdb with MiXCR from the 5' RACE reads. Seen here are roughly 150,000 distinct CDR3 sequences, 9.5% to 10% observed once, and the top ten hold about 15%. The sequenced sample consisted of blood, either unsorted or a sorted T cell fraction (not recorded which). The source is a female donor with ankylosing spondylitis or in good health (not recorded which).

Ten or more counts support this clonotype. The J gene is TRBJ2-7, the V gene TRBV9; 8 bases agree with TRBD2. Trimming cost V 0 bases and J 3 bases; bases outside gene matches: 2. CDR1 and CDR2 (germline): SGDLS, YYNGEE. The CDR3 sequence is 14 residues long. This CDR3 is CASSVGSGSYEQYF. As DNA, the CDR3 is TGTGCCAGCAGCGTAGGAAGCGGGAGCTACGAGCAGTACTTC.

This clonotype was detected many times. The chain employs TRBV9 and TRBJ2-3, with D maybe TRBD2 (5 bases). V gave up 1 base and J gave up 5 bases, with 17 bases separating them. From germline, CDR1 is SGDLS and CDR2 YYNGEE. The CDR3 has 16 residues. The CDR3 nucleotides are TGTGCCAGCAGCGTAAGGGTTGCGTTGGCGGGAGATACGCAGTATTTT. Translated, it gives CASSVRVALAGDTQYF.

This clonotype has more than one count but fewer than ten. The chain carries TRBV20-1 and TRBJ2-1; D assignment may be TRBD1 or TRBD2 (5 bases each). Germline lookup yields CDR1 DFQATT and CDR2 SNEGSKA (reference sequence). The length of the CDR3 is 16 residues. V was trimmed by 4 bases and J by 0 bases, leaving 16 bases between them. The CDR3 DNA follows: TGCAGTGCTATTTGGCCCGGGACCCCCTCCTACAATGAGCAGTTCTTC. It yields the protein CSAIWPGTPSYNEQFF.

This clonotype was recorded at least ten times. This sequence joins TRBV12-3 or TRBV12-4 and TRBJ2-1; perhaps TRBD1 as D (6 bases). Trimming took off 6 bases at V and 5 bases at J, with 17 bases between the two ends. The CDR3 is 15 residues long. The CDR3 loop reads CASRQGETRDNEQFF. The CDR3 DNA reads TGTGCCAGCAGACAGGGCGAGACCCGAGACAATGAGCAGTTCTTC.

J is TRBJ2-2 and V is TRBV9; the match to TRBD2 covers 12 bases. The CDR3 is 16 residues long. Per the germline V gene, CDR1 is SGDLS and CDR2 is YYNGEE. J was trimmed by 3 bases and V by 4 bases; bases with no gene match: 4. CDR3 amino acids: CASSSTSGGYTGELFF. CDR3 in DNA: TGTGCCAGCAGCTCGACTAGCGGGGGTTACACCGGGGAGCTGTTTTTT.

The table lists this clonotype with a few counts. The CDR3, as DNA: TGTGCCAGCAGCCACCCCGGTGAAGGGGGAGATGTTGAGACCCAGTACTTC. Translating gives CASSHPGEGGDVETQYF. The chain has TRBV7-9 and TRBJ2-5; D is possibly TRBD1 (6 bases). Germline CDR1 SEHNR, CDR2 FQNEAQ (reference sequence). V was trimmed by 5 bases and J by 5 bases, leaving 24 bases between them. This CDR3 comprises 17 residues.

The chain has TRBV20-1 and TRBJ2-1; 11 bases fit TRBD2. The CDR3 extends over 14 amino acids. The V gene end was trimmed by 3 bases and the J gene end by 8 bases; junction bases not matched to a gene: 6. Germline V lookup: CDR1 DFQATT, CDR2 SNEGSKA (reference sequence). The CDR3 loop is CSASVSGRADEQFF. The CDR3 DNA follows: TGCAGTGCTAGTGTTAGCGGGAGGGCGGATGAGCAGTTCTTC.

Only a few counts were recorded for this clonotype. The CDR3, as DNA: TGTGCCAGCAGCTTAGGGTGGTCCTACGAGCAGTACTTC. This sequence encodes CASSLGWSYEQYF. The chain carries TRBV7-6 and TRBJ2-7, with D unresolved. The V and J ends lost 1 base and 1 base respectively, with 5 bases between them. The CDR3 is 13 residues long. The germline V gene encodes CDR1 SGHVS and CDR2 FNYEAQ.

The CDR3 nucleotides read TGCGCCAGCAGCCAAGAGGCCGGGGAGCTGTTTTTT. Translation: CASSQEAGELFF. This chain joins TRBV4-1 and TRBJ2-2; no clear D. Germline values: CDR1 MGHRA, CDR2 YSYEKL. The length of the CDR3 is 12 residues. Trimming removed 0 bases from V and 6 bases from J, with 2 bases in between.

This clonotype has a handful of counts. This sequence joins TRBV29-1 and TRBJ2-7, with 12 bases fitting TRBD2. The CDR3 length is 15 residues. The junction had 6 bases not matched to a gene; V was cut back by 6 bases and J by 0 bases. Germline CDR1 is SQVTM and CDR2 is ANQGSEA. CDR3 residues: CSVVGLAGSSYEQYF. The CDR3 coding sequence is TGCAGCGTGGTCGGACTAGCGGGGAGCTCCTACGAGCAGTACTTC.

This clonotype has at least ten counts. The V and J genes are TRBV5-5 and TRBJ1-1; D unresolved. Germline V gene data show CDR1 as SGHKS and CDR2 as YYEKEE (reference sequence). The ends were cut back, 4 bases at V and 4 bases at J, with 20 bases in the middle. The CDR3 loop spans 16 amino acids. The CDR3 DNA reads as TGTGCCAGCAGCCTGACATCAACGGGAGTGGGCACTGAAGCTTTCTTT. Encoded protein: CASSLTSTGVGTEAFF.

The chain uses TRBV4-2 and TRBJ1-4; 11 nucleotides agree with TRBD1. From germline, CDR1 is LGHNA and CDR2 YNFKEQ. The trim removed 0 bases at V and 7 bases at J, leaving 1 base unmatched. The CDR3 covers 15 residues. This CDR3 reads CASSQEGTGGEKLFF. Written as DNA, the CDR3 is TGTGCCAGCAGCCAAGAGGGGACAGGGGGTGAAAAACTGTTTTTT.

This clonotype was seen at least ten times. The chain couples TRBV7-2 to TRBJ2-1; D is perhaps TRBD2 (6 bases). Trimming stripped 2 bases from V and 8 bases from J, with 13 bases between. Germline assignment: CDR1 SGHTA and CDR2 FQGNSA. The CDR3 covers 14 residues. CDR3 coding DNA: TGTGCCAGCAGCTTATCCGGGAGAGGGGATGAGCAGTTCTTC. Encoded protein: CASSLSGRGDEQFF. Full variable domain (rest looked up from reference TRBV7-2 and TRBJ2-1): GAGVSQSPSNKVTEKGKDVELRCDPISGHTALYWYRQSLGQGLEFLIYFQGNSAPDKSGLPSDRFSAERTGGSVSTLTIQRTQQEDSAVYLCASSLSGRGDEQFFGPGTRLTVL.

This clonotype was detected a few times. The chain is built from TRBV7-6 and TRBJ2-5; D remains ambiguous. The length of the CDR3 is 14 residues. Trimming took off 4 bases at V and 5 bases at J, with 14 bases between the two ends. Germline CDR1 SGHVS, CDR2 FNYEAQ. This CDR3 is CASSSRSLGETQYF. The CDR3 bases are TGTGCCAGCAGCTCGCGAAGTCTGGGGGAGACCCAGTACTTC.

The V and J genes are TRBV7-2 and TRBJ2-3; TRBD2 aligns across 7 bases. Germline V gene lookup returns CDR1 SGHTA and CDR2 FQGNSA. Trimming removed 5 bases from V and 6 bases from J; junction bases left unmatched: 8. The CDR3 has 14 residues. The CDR3 DNA reads TGTGCCAGCAGCCTAGGACTAGGTCGTGATACGCAGTATTTT. Translated: CASSLGLGRDTQYF. Supplemented by reference TRBV7-2 and TRBJ2-3, the full variable domain reads GAGVSQSPSNKVTEKGKDVELRCDPISGHTALYWYRQSLGQGLEFLIYFQGNSAPDKSGLPSDRFSAERTGGSVSTLTIQRTQQEDSAVYLCASSLGLGRDTQYFGPGTRLTVL.

The chain recombines TRBV6-4 with TRBJ2-1; D may be TRBD1 (8 bases). CDR1 and CDR2 (germline): MRHNA, SNTAGT. V was clipped by 7 bases and J by 6 bases, with 16 bases between them. This CDR3 is 14 amino acids long. CDR3 nucleotides: TGTGCCAGCAAGACAGGGGCGGGGGTCAATGAGCAGTTCTTC. Its translation: CASKTGAGVNEQFF.

This clonotype has just a few counts. The chain joins TRBV12-3 or TRBV12-4 to TRBJ2-3; 7 bases agree with TRBD2. The CDR3 consists of 14 residues. Trimming at V came to 6 bases and at J to 4 bases, leaving 7 bases not matched to a gene. CDR3 DNA: TGTGCCAGCAGCCCGGGGGGAGGCCCAGATACGCAGTATTTT. Residues: CASSPGGGPDTQYF.

The CDR3 DNA reads TGTGCCAGCGATCGGACAGGGAGGAACACTGAAGCTTTCTTT. It yields the protein CASDRTGRNTEAFF. This chain joins TRBV12-3 or TRBV12-4 and TRBJ1-1; 8 bases match TRBD1. Trimming removed 8 bases from V and 1 base from J; junction bases left unmatched: 6. The CDR3 extends over 14 amino acids.

This clonotype was detected a few times. The chain links TRBV9 to TRBJ2-5, with 10 bases lining up with TRBD1. Per germline, CDR1 SGDLS and CDR2 YYNGEE. V shed 2 bases, J shed 3 bases, and the junction held 4 bases outside the gene matches. This CDR3 is built from 15 residues. Here the CDR3 reads CASSVFGTGEETQYF. CDR3 coding DNA: TGTGCCAGCAGCGTTTTCGGGACAGGGGAAGAGACCCAGTACTTC.

This clonotype was seen many times. The V call is TRBV5-6, the J call TRBJ2-3; 9 nucleotides match TRBD2. The CDR3 spans 16 residues. Germline V gene sequence: CDR1 SGHDT, CDR2 YYEEEE. V shed 2 bases, J shed 2 bases, and the junction held 6 bases outside the gene matches. CDR3 sequence reads: CASSLRLAGNTDTQYF. The DNA for the CDR3 is TGTGCCAGCAGCTTACGGCTAGCGGGGAACACAGATACGCAGTATTTT.

V usage is TRBV5-6 and J usage is TRBJ2-7; 9 bases are shared with TRBD1. The CDR3 is 13 residues long. Per germline, CDR1 SGHDT and CDR2 YYEEEE. J gave up 7 bases and V 3 bases, and 5 bases lay outside the gene matches. DNA of the CDR3: TGTGCCAGCAGCTGGACAGGGGCAGGGGAGCAGTACTTC. It specifies CASSWTGAGEQYF.